The rows below give T cell receptor beta chains drawn from one sample of a study of cytomegalovirus exposure and HLA in healthy donors. Assay: immunoSEQ multiplex PCR; the TCRdb copy retains only in-frame clones and omits some. The table has around 200,000 clones, approximately 86% seen once. Sequencing input: PBMCs. The receptors shown here come from a woman aged 30 to 39 in good health and CMV-seronegative. CDR3s include the opening cysteine and the closing phenylalanine or tryptophan. Fields, in order: clone size, J gene, V gene, D gene, CDR3 DNA, CDR3 protein. A D gene is named only where the DNA matches it firmly. Clone size is given for some rows only: seen once, a few or many times, or a class if the clone is expanded.

>NA|TRBJ2-2|TRBV5-1|TRBD2
TGCGCCAGCAGCTTGATAGGCGGGAGTGGTCCCGGGGAGCTGTTTTTT
CASSLIGGSGPGELFF
>NA|TRBJ2-1|TRBV29-1|TRBD1
TGCAGCGTTGAAGAGGGGACAGGGGGCAGGAATGAGCAGTTCTTC
CSVEEGTGGRNEQFF
>NA|TRBJ2-1|TRBV10-3|TRBD2
TGTGCCACCAGGGGACTAGCGGGAGGGAACTCCTACAATGAGCAGTTCTTC
CATRGLAGGNSYNEQFF
>few|TRBJ2-1|TRBV19|TRBD2
TGTGCCAGTAATAAAGGACTAGCGGGATTCAATGAGCAGTTCTTC
CASNKGLAGFNEQFF
>once|TRBJ2-7|TRBV4-1|TRBD1
TGCGCCAGCAGCCAAGAGGGGGACAGTCGGGACGAGCAGTACTTC
CASSQEGDSRDEQYF
>NA|TRBJ2-3|TRBV4-1|NA
TGCGCTCCAGGGGGGAGCCCTAAGGGTACGCAGTATTTT
CAPGGSPKGTQYF
>NA|TRBJ2-1|TRBV11-2|NA
TGTGCCAGCAGCTTAGATCCCCGTCTTGAGCAGTTCTTC
CASSLDPRLEQFF
>few|TRBJ2-7|TRBV28|NA
TGTGCCAGCAATCCGAGCAGACTCCCCTCCTACGAGCAGTACTTC
CASNPSRLPSYEQYF
>NA|TRBJ2-1|TRBV19|NA
TGTGCCAGTAGTTTAGGAGGGTCCTACAATGAGCAGTTCTTC
CASSLGGSYNEQFF
>NA|TRBJ2-5|TRBV10-1|TRBD1
TGCGCCAGCAGTGAGAGCAGGGGGCCAGAGACCCAGTACTTC
CASSESRGPETQYF
>NA|TRBJ1-1|TRBV5-1|NA
TGCGCCAGCAGCTTGACGGCGGGGGCTGGCACTGAAGCTTTCTTT
CASSLTAGAGTEAFF
>NA|TRBJ2-1|TRBV2|NA
TGTGCCAGCAGTGACTTTGGAGCTAGCAGCTACAATGAGCAGTTCTTC
CASSDFGASSYNEQFF
>NA|TRBJ1-1|TRBV5-8|TRBD1
TGTGCCAGCAGCCGGACGGACAGGGTTACTGAAGCTTTCTTT
CASSRTDRVTEAFF
>NA|TRBJ1-1|TRBV11-2|TRBD1
TGTGCCAGCAGCCGGGACAGGAGATTCGCTGAAGCTTTCTTT
CASSRDRRFAEAFF
>NA|TRBJ2-5|TRBV6-1|TRBD2
TGTGCCAGCACCCCACGGGCGGGAGCTGTAGAGACCCAGTACTTC
CASTPRAGAVETQYF
>few|TRBJ1-1|TRBV6-5|NA
TGTGCCAGCAGTCGGGACTTTCTGAACACTGAAGCTTTCTTT
CASSRDFLNTEAFF
>NA|TRBJ2-7|TRBV2|TRBD1
TGTGCCAAAGGGACAGGGTCTATGATCCCCTACGAGCAGTACTTC
CAKGTGSMIPYEQYF
>NA|TRBJ2-1|TRBV29-1|TRBD1
TGCAGCGTATACGGGACAGGGATTCATAATGAGCAGTTCTTC
CSVYGTGIHNEQFF
>NA|TRBJ2-2|TRBV5-8|NA
TGTGCCAGCAGCTCCAGGGTGGCCGGGGAGCTGTTTTTT
CASSSRVAGELFF
>NA|TRBJ2-1|TRBV28|TRBD1
TGTGCCAGCAGTTTAAGAACAGGGACAGGGTTCAATGAGCAGTTCTTC
CASSLRTGTGFNEQFF
>NA|TRBJ1-2|TRBV6-9|NA
TGTGCCAGCAGTTATGGTACTAGTGGGTTCGGCTACACCTTC
CASSYGTSGFGYTF
>NA|TRBJ1-1|TRBV28|TRBD1
TGTGCCAGCAGTCAACCGAGACAGGGGGACACTGAAGCTTTCTTT
CASSQPRQGDTEAFF
>NA|TRBJ2-1|TRBV9|TRBD2
TGTGCCAGCAGCCGCTCTAGCGGGGGTTACAATGAGCAGTTCTTC
CASSRSSGGYNEQFF
>NA|TRBJ2-2|TRBV25-1|TRBD2
TGTGCCAGCAGTGAATACGGCGCTAGCGGGGGGGCCTTTGGGGAGCTGTTTTTT
CASSEYGASGGAFGELFF
>NA|TRBJ2-7|TRBV19|NA
TGTGCCAGTAGTGGAGGATCCTACGAGCAGTACTTC
CASSGGSYEQYF
>NA|TRBJ1-2|TRBV30|NA
TGTGCTGGGAACAGGCAGAACTATGGCTACACCTTC
CAGNRQNYGYTF
>NA|TRBJ2-2|TRBV7-6|NA
TGTGCCAGCACAGACACCGGGGAGCTGTTTTTT
CASTDTGELFF
>NA|TRBJ2-7|TRBV25-1|NA
TGTGCCAGCAGTGCCTTAGGCAGGGTACTCGAGCAGTACTTC
CASSALGRVLEQYF
>NA|TRBJ2-7|TRBV2|NA
TGTGCCAGCCGCCTACCCTCCTACGAGCAGTACTTC
CASRLPSYEQYF
>NA|TRBJ1-5|TRBV27|TRBD1
TGTGCCAGTGGACAGGGGGTGGGCAATCAGCCCCAGCATTTT
CASGQGVGNQPQHF
>NA|TRBJ2-3|TRBV18|TRBD2
TGTGCCAGCTCACCCATACTAGCGGGAGCCGTAGATACGCAGTATTTT
CASSPILAGAVDTQYF
>NA|TRBJ2-5|TRBV7-2|TRBD1
TGTGCCAGCAGTTTACAGGGGTTTGCGGAGACCCAGTACTTC
CASSLQGFAETQYF
>once|TRBJ2-7|TRBV5-1|NA
TGCGCCAGCAGCCATGGGAGCGGCTACGAGCAGTACTTC
CASSHGSGYEQYF
>NA|TRBJ1-2|TRBV19|NA
TGTGCCAGTAGTATACAGGGCTCTGGCTACACCTTC
CASSIQGSGYTF
>NA|TRBJ1-4|TRBV5-1|NA
TGCGCCAGCAGATTCCAGGGAGGAGCGGAAAAACTGTTTTTT
CASRFQGGAEKLFF
>NA|TRBJ1-2|TRBV6-1|NA
TGTGCCAGCAGTGAAGGAACCAACTCGAGATATGGCTACACCTTC
CASSEGTNSRYGYTF
>NA|TRBJ2-7|TRBV2|TRBD1
TGTGCCAGCAGCGTGACAGGGGGAATTTACGAGCAGTACTTC
CASSVTGGIYEQYF
>NA|TRBJ2-1|TRBV9|NA
TGTGCCAGCAGCGGGGGACTTCCGAAGAGCTTCAATGAGCAGTTCTTC
CASSGGLPKSFNEQFF
>few|TRBJ2-7|TRBV28|TRBD2
TGTGCCAGCAGCCGACTAGCGGGGAGCTCCTACGAGCAGTACTTC
CASSRLAGSSYEQYF
>NA|TRBJ2-1|TRBV27|NA
TGTGCCAGCAGTTTAGAAGGGACACCCTACAATGAGCAGTTCTTC
CASSLEGTPYNEQFF
>NA|TRBJ2-3|TRBV7-2|TRBD2
TGTGCCAGCAGCTTCGGACTAGCGGGGTCCCATACGCAGTATTTT
CASSFGLAGSHTQYF
>NA|TRBJ2-1|TRBV7-9|TRBD2
TGTGCCAGCAGCCCCCCTGGCGGGGGGGCCGAGCAGTTCTTC
CASSPPGGGAEQFF
>NA|TRBJ2-2|TRBV7-8|TRBD1
TGTGCCAGCAGCTTAGCGGGACAGCTAGGCACCGGGGAGCTGTTTTTT
CASSLAGQLGTGELFF
>NA|TRBJ2-7|TRBV4-1|TRBD1
TGCGCCAGCAGCCGGGACAGGGGATATAGCGAGCAGTACTTC
CASSRDRGYSEQYF
>NA|TRBJ2-3|TRBV4-2|TRBD2
TGTGCCGTACAGGCTCGGACTAGCGGGGGGGCAGATACGCAGTATTTT
CAVQARTSGGADTQYF
>NA|TRBJ2-1|TRBV19|TRBD2
TGTGCCAGTACCTCGCTAGCGGGAGTAGGCAATGAGCAGTTCTTC
CASTSLAGVGNEQFF
>NA|TRBJ2-7|TRBV2|NA
TGTGCCAGCCGGCAGGGGGGCTCCTACGAGCAGTACTTC
CASRQGGSYEQYF
>NA|TRBJ1-5|TRBV21-1|NA
TGTGCCAGCAGCAAAGATGGTCCCAGGTTCCGTCTCAATCAGCCCCAGCATTTT
CASSKDGPRFRLNQPQHF
>NA|TRBJ1-1|TRBV4-2|TRBD1
TGTGCCAGCAGCCAGACCGGACAGGGAGTAGCTTTCTTT
CASSQTGQGVAFF
>NA|TRBJ2-1|TRBV7-3|NA
TGTGCCAGCAGCTTAAGAGGCCCAGGGCGAGGAGAGCAGTTCTTC
CASSLRGPGRGEQFF
>NA|TRBJ2-7|TRBV20-1|NA
TGCAGTGCCGGTTATCGCGGCGAGCAGTACTTC
CSAGYRGEQYF
>NA|TRBJ2-7|TRBV6-6|NA
TGTGCCAGCAGAGTTGCTATAGTGGAGCAGTACTTC
CASRVAIVEQYF
>NA|TRBJ1-5|TRBV28|TRBD1
TGTGCCAGCAGTTTATTGCGTTCAGGGGGCGTCGGCCAGCCCCAGCATTTT
CASSLLRSGGVGQPQHF